These 24 T cell receptor beta chains were sequenced from one sample in a study of radiotherapy plus CTLA-4 blockade in lung cancer. Sequenced by immunoSEQ multiplex PCR; TCRdb stores in-frame clones only, minus some. Of 85,000 to 120,000 clones detected, 85% appear once; the ten largest clones hold roughly 2.5%. The specimen comprised peripheral blood, sampled from a patient treated with radiotherapy plus ipilimumab. These receptors all stem from a human donor with non-small cell lung cancer that progressed on radiotherapy plus ipilimumab. Some clones in this sample may be carry-over from other donors' samples.

The chain uses TRBV5-4 and TRBJ2-7; D is undetermined. V was shortened by 4 bases and J by 1 base, with 6 bases between the two germline ends. There are 12 residues in the CDR3. CDR1 SGHNT and CDR2 YYREEE come from the germline V gene (reference sequence). DNA of the CDR3: TGTGCCAGCAGCCCTGGGTCCTACGAGCAGTACTTC. It translates to CASSPGSYEQYF. The whole variable domain, remainder taken from reference TRBV5-4 and TRBJ2-7, is ETGVTQSPTHLIKTRGQQVTLRCSSQSGHNTVSWYQQALGQGPQFIFQYYREEENGRGNFPPRFSGLQFPNYSSELNVNALELDDSALYLCASSPGSYEQYFGPGTRLTVT.

This clone has just one count. The V and J genes are TRBV27 and TRBJ1-1; D is ambiguous. The germline V gene has CDR1 MNHEY and CDR2 SMNVEV (reference sequence). The CDR3 extends over 15 amino acids. Trimming pared 4 bases from V and 0 bases from J, leaving 12 bases between. The CDR3 DNA follows: TGTGCCAGCAGTTCGCCCCAGAGCATGAACACTGAAGCTTTCTTT. Amino acids: CASSSPQSMNTEAFF.

The chain employs TRBV5-4 and TRBJ2-7; 14 nucleotides agree with TRBD2. Germline V gives CDR1 SGHNT, CDR2 YYREEE (reference sequence). The CDR3 has 16 residues. The junction had 6 bases not matched to a gene; V was cut back by 4 bases and J by 3 bases. The CDR3, as DNA: TGTGCCAGCAGCGCGGGACTAGCGGGGGACTACTACGAGCAGTACTTC. It specifies CASSAGLAGDYYEQYF.

The V gene is TRBV5-5, the J gene TRBJ2-7, with 7 bases fitting TRBD1. Germline trimming cut 7 bases from V and 0 bases from J; bases unmatched to any gene: 4. Germline V gene data show CDR1 as SGHKS and CDR2 as YYEKEE (reference sequence). The CDR3 covers 13 residues. CDR3 protein: CASGTASSYEQYF. CDR3 sequence (DNA): TGTGCCAGCGGGACAGCTAGCTCCTACGAGCAGTACTTC.

The rearrangement links TRBV5-8 to TRBJ2-3, with unresolved D. Trimming removed 4 bases at V and 6 bases at J, with 9 bases between. The CDR3 is made up of 12 amino acids. Germline V lookup: CDR1 SGHTS, CDR2 YDEGEE. The CDR3 loop reads CASSRRVDTQYF. The CDR3 region has the DNA TGTGCCAGCAGCCGAAGGGTGGATACGCAGTATTTT.

This sequence joins TRBV5-1 and TRBJ1-2, with a tentative D call TRBD1 (5 bases). This CDR3 contains 14 residues. In germline, CDR1 is SGHRS, CDR2 YFSETQ. V dropped 4 bases and J dropped 5 bases, with 15 bases sitting between them. CDR3 region: CASSPDGGGYGYTF. CDR3 DNA sequence: TGCGCCAGCAGCCCCGATGGGGGGGGGTATGGCTACACCTTC.

The V call is TRBV23-1, the J call TRBJ1-5; no definite D call. TRBV23-1 is placed among ORFs of uncertain function. This CDR3 comprises 18 residues. V was cut by 0 bases and J by 5 bases, with 20 bases left in between. The CDR3: CASSQSNSGWVLDQPQHF. The DNA of the CDR3 is TGCGCCAGCAGTCAATCGAACTCAGGTTGGGTATTGGATCAGCCCCAGCATTTT.

This chain connects TRBV6-6 to TRBJ1-2; 7 bases match TRBD1. Germline CDR1 is MNHNY and CDR2 is SVGAGI (reference sequence). With 0 bases clipped from V and 8 bases from J, the junction kept 9 bases outside the gene matches. The CDR3 extends over 15 amino acids. The CDR3 is CASSYSDRQWEGYTF. CDR3 DNA sequence: TGTGCCAGCAGTTACTCGGACAGGCAATGGGAGGGCTACACCTTC.

This chain uses TRBV7-9 with TRBJ1-2; D call uncertain. CDR1 and CDR2 (germline): SEHNR, FQNEAQ (reference sequence). The CDR3 is 14 residues long. V lost 7 bases to trimming and J lost 2 bases, with 14 bases between them. The CDR3 loop is CASNNPARNYGYTF. The CDR3 coding sequence is TGTGCCAGCAACAATCCAGCCAGGAACTATGGCTACACCTTC.

Points on this clone: The sample contains more than one DNA sequence encoding this CDR3. The J gene is TRBJ1-1, the V gene TRBV10-3; D perhaps matches TRBD1 (5 bases). Per the germline V gene, CDR1 is ENHRY and CDR2 is SYGVKD. CDR3 size: 14 residues. The ends were cut back, 3 bases at V and 6 bases at J, with 14 bases in the middle. The chain's CDR3 is CAISESGGGAEAFF. CDR3 nucleotides: TGTGCCATCAGTGAATCTGGGGGAGGTGCTGAAGCTTTCTTT.

The V call is TRBV5-8, the J call TRBJ2-1, with no clear D. The germline CDR1 and CDR2 sequences are SGHTS and YDEGEE. This CDR3 region has 11 residues. V was trimmed by 1 base and J by 15 bases, leaving 11 bases between them. The CDR3 nucleotides read TGTGCCAGCAGCTTGTCAGCTTTCACGTTCTTC. This translates into CASSLSAFTFF.

V and J are TRBV7-2 and TRBJ2-5; a possible D gene is TRBD2 (6 bases). The J call may be wrong; the DNA end is better matched by TRBJ2-7. This CDR3 is built from 15 residues. Per the germline V gene, CDR1 is SGHTA and CDR2 is FQGNSA. Written as DNA, the CDR3 is TGTGCCAGCAGCTTAGGGCCGGGGGAAAGATACGAGCAGTACTTC. Residues: CASSLGPGERYEQYF.

This clone was observed a single time. One end of the junction is discordant with germline, which a read error may explain. The chain uses TRBV6-5 and TRBJ2-5; 8 nucleotides line up with TRBD1. The CDR3 has 15 amino acids. Germline V gene lookup returns CDR1 MNHEY and CDR2 SVGAGI. The DNA for the CDR3 is TGTACCAGCAGACCGCGGACAGGGCGATTCGAGACCCAGTACTTC. It translates to CTSRPRTGRFETQYF.

The chain combines TRBV7-2 with TRBJ2-7, with a tentative D call TRBD2 (6 bases). The ends were cut back, 3 bases at V and 3 bases at J, with 18 bases in the middle. Germline V CDR1 and CDR2: SGHTA, FQGNSA. The CDR3 runs to 16 residues. The chain's CDR3 is CASSFQVGVGGYEQYF. The CDR3 DNA reads TGTGCCAGCAGCTTCCAAGTCGGGGTCGGGGGCTACGAGCAGTACTTC.

This chain joins TRBV19 and TRBJ2-7; D possibly corresponds to TRBD1 (6 bases). CDR3 length equals 13 residues. The V end was cut by 10 bases, the J end by 2 bases, with 15 bases between. CDR1 is LNHDA and CDR2 is SQIVND in the germline V gene (reference sequence). The CDR3 coding sequence is TGTGCCAATAGGAACAGGGTGACCTACGAGCAGTACTTC. Translation: CANRNRVTYEQYF.

The genes are TRBV2 and TRBJ2-5; no definite D call. Looked up from germline, CDR1 is SNHLY and CDR2 is FYNNEI. The CDR3 contains 13 residues. V was clipped by 5 bases and J by 2 bases, with 9 bases between them. The CDR3 region is CASSFSRQETQYF. The CDR3 coding sequence is TGTGCCAGCAGTTTTAGTAGGCAAGAGACCCAGTACTTC.

This clone was seen a single time. J is TRBJ1-6 and V is TRBV5-1; no definite D call. The V and J ends lost 5 bases and 9 bases respectively, with 12 bases between them. CDR1 SGHRS and CDR2 YFSETQ come from the germline V gene. The CDR3 runs 13 residues. The CDR3 is CASRNPLGSPLHF. The DNA of the CDR3 is TGCGCCAGCAGAAATCCCCTCGGTTCACCCCTCCACTTT.

V usage is TRBV5-1 and J usage is TRBJ2-5; D is possibly TRBD1 (5 bases). The last part of the DNA fits TRBJ2-7 better; the J call may be wrong. Germline loops: CDR1 SGHRS, CDR2 YFSETQ. The CDR3 totals 13 residues. The chain's CDR3 is CASSLVGQYEQYF. Here the CDR3 DNA reads TGCGCCAGCAGCTTGGTGGGGCAGTACGAGCAGTACTTC.

The rearrangement links TRBV7-8 to TRBJ2-7, with 11 bases fitting TRBD2. Trimming took 5 bases from V and 3 from J; bases not matched to a gene: 3. Germline CDR1 is SGHVS and CDR2 is FQNEAQ. The CDR3 has 14 residues. This CDR3 is CASSKLAGGYEQYF. The CDR3 DNA reads TGTGCCAGCAGCAAGCTAGCGGGGGGCTACGAGCAGTACTTC.

The chain couples TRBV4-3 to TRBJ2-7, with TRBD2 matching 8 bases. Germline V gene lookup returns CDR1 LGHNA and CDR2 YSLEER. Losses at the gene ends were 4 bases for V and 3 bases for J; bases not matched to a gene: 5. The CDR3 loop spans 14 amino acids. CDR3: CASSPGGHFYEQYF. The CDR3 DNA sequence: TGCGCCAGCAGCCCGGGAGGGCACTTCTACGAGCAGTACTTC.

The chain recombines TRBV11-2 with TRBJ1-1, with unresolved D. The germline gives CDR1 SGHAT, CDR2 FQNNGV. The CDR3 runs to 14 residues. The ends were cut back, 1 base at V and 1 base at J, with 7 bases in the middle. DNA for the CDR3: TGTGCCAGCAGCTTAGGAGTGGGGAACACTGAAGCTTTCTTT. It codes for CASSLGVGNTEAFF. The full variable domain, completed using reference TRBV11-2 and TRBJ1-1, is EAGVAQSPRYKIIEKRQSVAFWCNPISGHATLYWYQQILGQGPKLLIQFQNNGVVDDSQLPKDRFSAERLKGVDSTLKIQPAKLEDSAVYLCASSLGVGNTEAFFGQGTRLTVV.

The chain has TRBV6-5 and TRBJ2-1; D may be TRBD2 (5 bases). Germline assignment: CDR1 MNHEY and CDR2 SVGAGI. The CDR3 contains 14 residues. V gave up 4 bases and J gave up 4 bases, with 11 bases separating them. In nucleotides, the CDR3 is TGTGCCAGCAGTTCCCCCGAGGGTTACAATGAGCAGTTCTTC. It is translated as CASSSPEGYNEQFF.

The chain joins TRBV9 to TRBJ2-2, with D uncertain. Trimming removed 0 bases from V and 3 bases from J, with 6 bases in between. Per the germline V gene, CDR1 is SGDLS and CDR2 is YYNGEE. The CDR3 contains 14 residues. The DNA of the CDR3 is TGTGCCAGCAGCGTAGCTACGGACACCGGGGAGCTGTTTTTT. Translated, it gives CASSVATDTGELFF. Full variable domain (remainder filled in from reference TRBV9 and TRBJ2-2): DSGVTQTPKHLITATGQRVTLRCSPRSGDLSVYWYQQSLDQGLQFLIQYYNGEERAKGNILERFSAQQFPDLHSELNLSSLELGDSALYFCASSVATDTGELFFGEGSRLTVL.

The genes are TRBV2 and TRBJ2-7, with TRBD1 matching 12 bases. The CDR3 has 18 residues. V was pared by 4 bases and J by 6 bases, with 16 bases of the junction left unmatched. In germline, CDR1 is SNHLY, CDR2 FYNNEI. CDR3 protein: CASSVSGTGGDASREQYF. In nucleotides, the CDR3 is TGTGCCAGCAGTGTCTCCGGGACAGGGGGCGACGCTTCGCGCGAGCAGTACTTC.